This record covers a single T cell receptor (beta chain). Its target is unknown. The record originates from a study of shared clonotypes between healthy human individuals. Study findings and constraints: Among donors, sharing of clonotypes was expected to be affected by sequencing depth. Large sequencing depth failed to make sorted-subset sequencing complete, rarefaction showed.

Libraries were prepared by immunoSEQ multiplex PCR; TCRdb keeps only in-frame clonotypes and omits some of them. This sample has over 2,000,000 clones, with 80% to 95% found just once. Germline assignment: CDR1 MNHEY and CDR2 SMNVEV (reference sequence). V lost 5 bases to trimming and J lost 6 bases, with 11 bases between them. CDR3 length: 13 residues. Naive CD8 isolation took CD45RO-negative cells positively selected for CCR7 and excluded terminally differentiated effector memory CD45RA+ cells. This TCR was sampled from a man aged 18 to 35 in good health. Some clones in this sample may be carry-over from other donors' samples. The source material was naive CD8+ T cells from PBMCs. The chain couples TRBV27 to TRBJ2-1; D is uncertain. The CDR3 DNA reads TGTGCCAGCAGTCCCCGTGGGCCCAATGAGCAGTTCTTC. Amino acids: CASSPRGPNEQFF.